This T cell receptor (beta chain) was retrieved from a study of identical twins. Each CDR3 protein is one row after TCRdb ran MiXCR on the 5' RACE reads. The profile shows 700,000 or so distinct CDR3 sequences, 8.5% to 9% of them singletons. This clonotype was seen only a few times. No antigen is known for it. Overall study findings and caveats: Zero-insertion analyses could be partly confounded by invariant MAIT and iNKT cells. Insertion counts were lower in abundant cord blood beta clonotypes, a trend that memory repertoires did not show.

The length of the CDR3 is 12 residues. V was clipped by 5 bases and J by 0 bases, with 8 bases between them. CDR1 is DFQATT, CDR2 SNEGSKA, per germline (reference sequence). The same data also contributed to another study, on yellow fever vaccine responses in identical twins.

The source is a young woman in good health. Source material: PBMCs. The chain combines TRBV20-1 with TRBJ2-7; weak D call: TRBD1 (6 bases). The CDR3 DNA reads TGCAGTGCTTGGGACAACTCCTACGAGCAGTACTTC. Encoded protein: CSAWDNSYEQYF.